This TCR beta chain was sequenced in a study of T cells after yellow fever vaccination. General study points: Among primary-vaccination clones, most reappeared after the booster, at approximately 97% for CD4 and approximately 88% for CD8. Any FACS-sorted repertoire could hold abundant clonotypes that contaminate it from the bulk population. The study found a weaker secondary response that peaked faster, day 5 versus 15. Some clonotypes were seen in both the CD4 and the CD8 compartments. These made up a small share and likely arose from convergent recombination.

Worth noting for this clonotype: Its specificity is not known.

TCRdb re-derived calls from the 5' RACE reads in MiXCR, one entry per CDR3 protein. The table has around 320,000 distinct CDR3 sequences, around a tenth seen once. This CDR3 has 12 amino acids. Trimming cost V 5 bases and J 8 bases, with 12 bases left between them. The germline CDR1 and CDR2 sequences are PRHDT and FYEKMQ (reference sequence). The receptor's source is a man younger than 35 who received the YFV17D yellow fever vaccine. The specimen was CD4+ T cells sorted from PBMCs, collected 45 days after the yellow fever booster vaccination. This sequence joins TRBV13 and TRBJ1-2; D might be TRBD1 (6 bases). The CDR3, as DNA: TGTGCCAGCAGCCCCCGAGGGGGGGGCTACACCTTC. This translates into CASSPRGGGYTF.